This T cell receptor (beta chain) was sequenced during a study of early T cells in non-severe SARS-CoV-2 infection. Study-level background: Chains stayed unpaired after sequencing of bulk RNA from unsorted whole blood.

This clonotype appeared a few times. The target antigen is unknown. This CDR3 comprises 20 residues. Germline trimming cut 2 bases from V and 5 bases from J; bases unmatched to any gene: 19. Germline assignment: CDR1 LGHNA and CDR2 YNFKEQ. Study-wide results and limits: The matching step, a VDJdb search, favored anti-spike CD8 responses and missed private and CD4 specificities.

Each single cDNA molecule received a unique molecular identifier. Via MiXCR, TCRdb re-called the 5' RACE reads, giving one row per CDR3 protein. In the table there are over 50,000 distinct CDR3 sequences, approximately 10% of which are singletons. This chain links TRBV4-2 with TRBJ2-5, with 11 bases aligning to TRBD2. Source material: whole blood. The clonotype was recovered from an adult who was a healthcare worker with PCR-confirmed SARS-CoV-2 infection or an uninfected control (not recorded which). Written as DNA, the CDR3 is TGTGCCAGCAGCCAACACTTCGGGAACCGAGGGGGACTAGCGGAGGAGACCCAGTACTTC. Its protein is CASSQHFGNRGGLAEETQYF.